One and the same sample provided the 17 T cell receptor beta chains below, sequenced in a study of T cell responses to AZD1222 COVID-19 vaccine. Assay: immunoSEQ multiplex PCR; the TCRdb copy retains only in-frame clones and omits some. The sample shows around 160,000 clones, 90% to 95% of them seen only once. The sequencing used peripheral blood, collected 28 days after the second AZD1222 dose. These receptors originate from an adult who received the AZD1222 COVID-19 vaccine.

This chain links TRBV5-1 with TRBJ1-1; tentative D call: TRBD1 (6 bases). With 4 bases removed from V and 3 bases from J, the gap between germline ends came to 16 bases. Germline CDR1 SGHRS, CDR2 YFSETQ. The CDR3 sequence is 15 residues long. In DNA form, the CDR3 reads TGCGCCAGCAGCCGCCTAAGGGCAGGGGACACTGAAGCTTTCTTT. It yields the protein CASSRLRAGDTEAFF.

The V call is TRBV6-1, the J call TRBJ1-6, with TRBD1 as a possible D gene (5 bases). Trimming pared 2 bases from V and 14 bases from J, leaving 13 bases between. This CDR3 has 13 amino acids. Per the germline V gene, CDR1 is MNHNS and CDR2 is SASEGT. This CDR3 reads CASSEQGLLTLHF. DNA for the CDR3: TGTGCCAGCAGTGAACAGGGCCTATTGACCCTCCACTTT.

V is TRBV6-1 and J is TRBJ2-1; 9 bases align to TRBD1. In germline, CDR1 is MNHNS, CDR2 SASEGT. V gave up 3 bases and J gave up 5 bases; unmatched junction bases: 8. The CDR3 length is 16 residues. The chain's CDR3 is CASSEEVGTGNNEQFF. Written as DNA, the CDR3 is TGTGCCAGCAGTGAGGAGGTGGGGACAGGGAACAATGAGCAGTTCTTC.

The chain carries TRBV21-1 and TRBJ2-3; the D segment call TRBD2 is taken from the table without a DNA check. TRBV21-1 is given as a pseudogene. CDR3 length: 16 residues. CDR3 sequence (DNA): TGTGCCAGCGGAGGGGTGGGAGGCCCCCAAACAGATACGCAGTATTTT. Translation gives CASGGVGGPQTDTQYF.

The chain carries TRBV5-5 and TRBJ2-1, with D possibly being TRBD1 or TRBD2 (5 bases each). The CDR3 extends over 13 amino acids. Germline assignment: CDR1 SGHKS and CDR2 YYEKEE (reference sequence). V was clipped by 6 bases and J by 4 bases, with 11 bases between them. The CDR3 here is CASNLGVYNEQFF. CDR3 nucleotides: TGTGCCAGCAACCTGGGGGTTTACAATGAGCAGTTCTTC.

J is TRBJ1-2 and V is TRBV6-2 or TRBV6-3; D ambiguous. The CDR3 spans 13 residues. Germline V gives CDR1 MNHEY, CDR2 SVGEGT. V dropped 4 bases and J dropped 6 bases, with 12 bases sitting between them. CDR3 amino acids: CASSSQVWDGYTF. For the CDR3, the DNA is TGTGCCAGCAGTTCCCAGGTTTGGGATGGCTACACCTTC.

The gene calls are TRBV7-9 and TRBJ2-1; perhaps TRBD2 as D (6 bases). Germline V gene data show CDR1 as SEHNR and CDR2 as FQNEAQ (reference sequence). V lost 6 bases and J 4 bases, leaving 7 bases between the germline ends. This CDR3 has 12 amino acids. CDR3 in DNA: TGTGCCAGCAGGCGGGGATACAATGAGCAGTTCTTC. Its protein is CASRRGYNEQFF.

The gene calls are TRBV28 and TRBJ2-7; TRBD1 matches at 7 bases. After removal of 3 bases from V and 2 bases from J, the junction contained 7 bases not matched to a gene. Germline V lookup: CDR1 MDHEN, CDR2 SYDVKM. CDR3 length equals 15 residues. The CDR3 coding sequence is TGTGCCAGCAGTTTGTGGGGGACAGCCGCCTACGAGCAGTACTTC. Translation: CASSLWGTAAYEQYF.

This clone occurred once. The V and J genes are TRBV9 and TRBJ2-2; D remains unclear. The ends were cut back, 5 bases at V and 6 bases at J, with 14 bases in the middle. CDR3 length equals 14 residues. CDR1 and CDR2 (germline): SGDLS, YYNGEE. Written as DNA, the CDR3 is TGTGCCAGCAGTCGCGGACCCGGGCCCGGGGAGCTGTTTTTT. Translating it yields CASSRGPGPGELFF.

As to this clone: The junction shows a germline mismatch at one end, possibly a read error. The chain couples TRBV5-8 to TRBJ2-3, with D perhaps matching TRBD2 (6 bases). The length of the CDR3 is 15 residues. CDR1 SGHTS and CDR2 YDEGEE come from the germline V gene. This CDR3 reads CASSLGGISTDAQYF. The CDR3 DNA reads TGTGCCAGCAGCTTAGGCGGGATCAGCACAGATGCGCAGTATTTT. The full variable domain, with the rest looked up from reference TRBV5-8 and TRBJ2-3, is EAGVTQSPTHLIKTRGQQATLRCSPISGHTSVYWYQQALGLGLQFLLWYDEGEERNRGNFPPRFSGRQFPNYSSELNVNALELEDSALYLCASSLGGISTDAQYFGPGTRLTVL.

V is TRBV5-5 and J is TRBJ2-7; D might be TRBD1 or TRBD2, each matching 6 bases. CDR3 length equals 16 residues. V lost 0 bases and J 6 bases, leaving 19 bases between the germline ends. Germline lookup yields CDR1 SGHKS and CDR2 YYEKEE (reference sequence). The CDR3 reads CASSLEWGREQVEQYF. DNA of the CDR3: TGTGCCAGCAGCTTGGAGTGGGGGCGGGAACAGGTCGAGCAGTACTTC.

The rearrangement joins TRBV7-2 to TRBJ2-7, with 10 nucleotides matching TRBD1. The CDR3 has 16 amino acids. J was trimmed by 3 bases and V by 5 bases; bases with no gene match: 10. Germline V gives CDR1 SGHTA, CDR2 FQGNSA. The CDR3 nucleotides read TGTGCCAGCAGCCGCTCGACAGGGGGCGTCTTCTACGAGCAGTACTTC. Its translation is CASSRSTGGVFYEQYF. The variable domain in full, completed from reference TRBV7-2 and TRBJ2-7, reads GAGVSQSPSNKVTEKGKDVELRCDPISGHTALYWYRQSLGQGLEFLIYFQGNSAPDKSGLPSDRFSAERTGGSVSTLTIQRTQQEDSAVYLCASSRSTGGVFYEQYFGPGTRLTVT.

The chain couples TRBV7-9 to TRBJ1-2; TRBD1 might be the D (5 bases). Per the germline V gene, CDR1 is SEHNR and CDR2 is FQNEAQ (reference sequence). The CDR3 is 13 amino acids. The ends were cut back, 7 bases at V and 7 bases at J, with 16 bases in the middle. Written as DNA, the CDR3 is TGTGCCAGCATCCGAGGGGTTTCCGCTGGCTACACCTTC. Protein sequence: CASIRGVSAGYTF.

In the case of this clone: This sample also contains other DNA sequences that code for the same CDR3. The J gene is TRBJ2-3, the V gene TRBV11-1; no clear D gene. This CDR3 region has 15 residues. The ends were cut back, 2 bases at V and 0 bases at J, with 9 bases in the middle. Germline V CDR1 and CDR2: SGHAT, FQDESV (reference sequence). The CDR3 spells CASSLMGGSTDTQYF. Here the CDR3 DNA reads TGTGCCAGCAGCTTAATGGGTGGTAGCACAGATACGCAGTATTTT.

V is TRBV7-2 and J is TRBJ2-3; 9 bases fit TRBD2. Germline CDR1 SGHTA, CDR2 FQGNSA. The CDR3 totals 16 residues. Trimming at V came to 0 bases and at J to 6 bases, leaving 7 bases not matched to a gene. In DNA form, the CDR3 reads TGTGCCAGCAGCTTAGCGGGCGGTAGCGGGAGTGATACGCAGTATTTT. It encodes CASSLAGGSGSDTQYF.

The chain is built from TRBV11-2 and TRBJ2-1; D is perhaps TRBD1 (6 bases). The CDR3 spans 14 residues. CDR1 and CDR2 from the germline V gene are SGHAT and FQNNGV. Trimming removed 6 bases from V and 9 bases from J, with 18 bases in between. The CDR3, as DNA: TGTGCCAGCAGGTCGGACAGTGGTCAGGGTGAGCAGTTCTTC. Protein: CASRSDSGQGEQFF.

The chain recombines TRBV5-1 with TRBJ2-2; no definite D call. V was pared by 0 bases and J by 0 bases, with 6 bases between. The CDR3 spans 15 residues. Germline V lookup: CDR1 SGHRS, CDR2 YFSETQ. CDR3 residues: CASSLDRTNTGELFF. The CDR3 DNA is TGCGCCAGCAGCTTGGACAGAACGAACACCGGGGAGCTGTTTTTT.